This T cell receptor (beta chain) was sequenced during a study of T cell responses to AZD1222 COVID-19 vaccine. The method was immunoSEQ multiplex PCR; TCRdb's version includes in-frame clones alone and lacks a portion of them. The profile shows 90,000 to 95,000 clones, roughly nine tenths of them singletons. Germline-derived CDR1 and CDR2 are LGHNA and YNFKEQ. V lost 1 base and J lost 7; bases outside the gene matches: 5. The CDR3 length is 15 residues. The chain is built from TRBV4-2 and TRBJ1-4; TRBD1 matches at 8 bases. The source of this sequence is an adult in good health. The material was peripheral blood, obtained on day 0 of AZD1222 vaccination. DNA for the CDR3: TGTGCCAGCAGCCAAGGGGCAGGGGGCGGTGAAAAACTGTTTTTT. This translates into CASSQGAGGGEKLFF.